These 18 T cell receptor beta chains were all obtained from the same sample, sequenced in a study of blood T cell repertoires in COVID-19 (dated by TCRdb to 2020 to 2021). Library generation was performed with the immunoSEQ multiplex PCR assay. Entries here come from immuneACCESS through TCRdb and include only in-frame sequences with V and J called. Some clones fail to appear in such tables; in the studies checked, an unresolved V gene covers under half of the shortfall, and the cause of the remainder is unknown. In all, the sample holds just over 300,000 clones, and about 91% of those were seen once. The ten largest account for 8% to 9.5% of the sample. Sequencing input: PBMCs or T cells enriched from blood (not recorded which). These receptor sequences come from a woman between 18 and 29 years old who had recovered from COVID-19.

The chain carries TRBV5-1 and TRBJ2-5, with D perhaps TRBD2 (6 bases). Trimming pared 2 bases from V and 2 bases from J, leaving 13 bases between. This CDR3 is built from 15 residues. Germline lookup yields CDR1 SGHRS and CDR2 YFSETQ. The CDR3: CASSFRSRGQETQYF. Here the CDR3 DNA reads TGCGCCAGCAGCTTTCGATCTCGGGGGCAAGAGACCCAGTACTTC.

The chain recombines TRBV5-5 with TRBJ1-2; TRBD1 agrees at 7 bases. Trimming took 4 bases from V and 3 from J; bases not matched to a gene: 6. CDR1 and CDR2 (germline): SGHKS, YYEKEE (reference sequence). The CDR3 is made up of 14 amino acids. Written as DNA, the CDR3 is TGTGCCAGCAGCCCTTTCGGACAGGACTATGGCTACACCTTC. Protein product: CASSPFGQDYGYTF.

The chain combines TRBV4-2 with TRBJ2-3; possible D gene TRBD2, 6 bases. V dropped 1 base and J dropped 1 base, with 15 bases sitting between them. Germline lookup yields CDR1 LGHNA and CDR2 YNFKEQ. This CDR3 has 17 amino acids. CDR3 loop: CASSQAPRGSGTDTQYF. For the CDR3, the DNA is TGTGCCAGCAGCCAAGCCCCCCGGGGGTCCGGCACAGATACGCAGTATTTT.

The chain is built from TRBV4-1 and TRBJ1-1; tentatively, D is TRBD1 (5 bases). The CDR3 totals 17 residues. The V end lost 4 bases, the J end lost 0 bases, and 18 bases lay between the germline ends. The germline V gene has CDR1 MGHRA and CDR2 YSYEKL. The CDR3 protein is CASSRGRAERLNTEAFF. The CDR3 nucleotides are TGCGCCAGCAGCCGCGGCAGGGCAGAAAGGTTGAACACTGAAGCTTTCTTT.

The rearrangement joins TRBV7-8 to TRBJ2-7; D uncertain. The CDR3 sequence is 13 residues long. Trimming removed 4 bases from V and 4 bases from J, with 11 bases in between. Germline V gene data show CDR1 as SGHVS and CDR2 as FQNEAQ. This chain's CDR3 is CASSYTATYEQYF. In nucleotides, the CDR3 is TGTGCCAGCAGCTATACCGCTACTTACGAGCAGTACTTC.

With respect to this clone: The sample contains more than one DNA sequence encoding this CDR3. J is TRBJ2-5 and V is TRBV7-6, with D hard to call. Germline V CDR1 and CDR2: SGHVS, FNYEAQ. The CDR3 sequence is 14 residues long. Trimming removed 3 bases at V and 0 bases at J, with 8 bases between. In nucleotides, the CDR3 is TGTGCCAGCAGCTTGCTACAGAACCAAGAGACCCAGTACTTC. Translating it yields CASSLLQNQETQYF.

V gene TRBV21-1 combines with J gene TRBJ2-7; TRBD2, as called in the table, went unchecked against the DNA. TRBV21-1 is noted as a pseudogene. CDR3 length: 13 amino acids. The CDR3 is CASSNRIPREQYF. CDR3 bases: TGTGCCAGCAGCAACCGAATTCCGAGGGAGCAGTACTTC.

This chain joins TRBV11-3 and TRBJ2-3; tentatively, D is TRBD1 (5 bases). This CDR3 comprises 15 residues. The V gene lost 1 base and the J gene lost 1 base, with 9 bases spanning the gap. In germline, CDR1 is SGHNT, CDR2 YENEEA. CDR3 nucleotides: TGTGCCAGCAGCTTAGGCGGCAGGGGCACAGATACGCAGTATTTT. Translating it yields CASSLGGRGTDTQYF.

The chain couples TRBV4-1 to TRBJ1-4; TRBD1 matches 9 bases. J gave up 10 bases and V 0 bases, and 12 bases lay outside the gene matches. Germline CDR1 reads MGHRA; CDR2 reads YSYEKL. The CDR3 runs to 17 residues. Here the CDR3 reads CASSQDGAWGTGTKLFF. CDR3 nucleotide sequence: TGCGCCAGCAGCCAAGATGGCGCGTGGGGGACAGGGACAAAACTGTTTTTT.

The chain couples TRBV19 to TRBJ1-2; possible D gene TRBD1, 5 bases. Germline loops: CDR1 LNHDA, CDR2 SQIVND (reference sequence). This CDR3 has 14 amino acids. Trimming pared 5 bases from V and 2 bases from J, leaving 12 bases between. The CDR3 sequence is CASSFPDRNYGYTF. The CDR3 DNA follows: TGTGCCAGTAGTTTCCCCGACAGAAACTATGGCTACACCTTC.

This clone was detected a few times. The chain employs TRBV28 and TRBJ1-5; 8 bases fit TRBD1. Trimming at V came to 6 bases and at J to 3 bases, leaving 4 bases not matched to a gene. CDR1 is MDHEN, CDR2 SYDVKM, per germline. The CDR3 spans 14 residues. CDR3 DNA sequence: TGTGCCAGCAGAACAGGGGGAGCCAATCAGCCCCAGCATTTT. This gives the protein CASRTGGANQPQHF. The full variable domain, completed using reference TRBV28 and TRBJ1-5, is DVKVTQSSRYLVKRTGEKVFLECVQDMDHENMFWYRQDPGLGLRLIYFSYDVKMKEKGDIPEGYSVSREKKERFSLILESASTNQTSMYLCASRTGGANQPQHFGDGTRLSIL.

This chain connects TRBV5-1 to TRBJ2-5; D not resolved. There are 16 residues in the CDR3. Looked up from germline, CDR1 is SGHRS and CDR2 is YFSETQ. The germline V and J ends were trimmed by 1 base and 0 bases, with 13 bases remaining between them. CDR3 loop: CASSLKVADYQETQYF. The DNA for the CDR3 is TGCGCCAGCAGCTTGAAGGTAGCCGATTACCAAGAGACCCAGTACTTC.

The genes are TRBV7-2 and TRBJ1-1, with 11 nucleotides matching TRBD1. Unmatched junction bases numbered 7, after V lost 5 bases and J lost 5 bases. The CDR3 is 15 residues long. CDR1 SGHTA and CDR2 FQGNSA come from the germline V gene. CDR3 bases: TGTGCCAGCAGCCTCCGGACAGGGGGCGGGACTGAAGCTTTCTTT. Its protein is CASSLRTGGGTEAFF. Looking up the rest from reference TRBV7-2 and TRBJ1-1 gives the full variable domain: GAGVSQSPSNKVTEKGKDVELRCDPISGHTALYWYRQSLGQGLEFLIYFQGNSAPDKSGLPSDRFSAERTGGSVSTLTIQRTQQEDSAVYLCASSLRTGGGTEAFFGQGTRLTVV.

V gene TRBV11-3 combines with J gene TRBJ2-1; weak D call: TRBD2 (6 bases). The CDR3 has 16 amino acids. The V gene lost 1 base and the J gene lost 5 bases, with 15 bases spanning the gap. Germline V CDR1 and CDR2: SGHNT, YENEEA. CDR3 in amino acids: CASSLGAGRAHNEQFF. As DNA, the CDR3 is TGTGCCAGCAGCTTAGGTGCGGGAAGGGCCCACAATGAGCAGTTCTTC. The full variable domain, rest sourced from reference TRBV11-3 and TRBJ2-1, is EAGVVQSPRYKIIEKKQPVAFWCNPISGHNTLYWYLQNLGQGPELLIRYENEEAVDDSQLPKDRFSAERLKGVDSTLKIQPAELGDSAVYLCASSLGAGRAHNEQFFGPGTRLTVL.

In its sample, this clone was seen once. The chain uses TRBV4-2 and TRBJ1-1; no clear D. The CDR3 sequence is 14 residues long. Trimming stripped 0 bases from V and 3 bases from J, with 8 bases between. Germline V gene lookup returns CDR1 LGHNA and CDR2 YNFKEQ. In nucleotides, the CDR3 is TGTGCCAGCAGCCAAGATAGGCGGGACACTGAAGCTTTCTTT. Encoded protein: CASSQDRRDTEAFF.

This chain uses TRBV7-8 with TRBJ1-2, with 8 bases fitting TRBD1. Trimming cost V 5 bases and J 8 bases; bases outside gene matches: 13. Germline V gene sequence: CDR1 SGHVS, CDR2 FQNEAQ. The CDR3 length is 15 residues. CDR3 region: CASSLGTGSLEGYTF. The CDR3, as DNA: TGTGCCAGCAGCCTAGGGACAGGTAGTCTCGAGGGCTACACCTTC.

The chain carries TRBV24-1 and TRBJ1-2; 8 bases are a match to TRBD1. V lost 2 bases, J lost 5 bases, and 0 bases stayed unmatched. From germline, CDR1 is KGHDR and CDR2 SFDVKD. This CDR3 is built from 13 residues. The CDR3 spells CATSDWTGYGYTF. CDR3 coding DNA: TGTGCCACCAGTGATTGGACAGGGTATGGCTACACCTTC.

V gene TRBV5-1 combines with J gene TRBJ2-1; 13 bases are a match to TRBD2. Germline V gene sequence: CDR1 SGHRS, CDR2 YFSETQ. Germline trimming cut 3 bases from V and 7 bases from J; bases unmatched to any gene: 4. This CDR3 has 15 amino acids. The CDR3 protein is CASSWGTSGTNEQFF. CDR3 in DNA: TGCGCCAGCAGCTGGGGGACTAGCGGGACTAATGAGCAGTTCTTC.